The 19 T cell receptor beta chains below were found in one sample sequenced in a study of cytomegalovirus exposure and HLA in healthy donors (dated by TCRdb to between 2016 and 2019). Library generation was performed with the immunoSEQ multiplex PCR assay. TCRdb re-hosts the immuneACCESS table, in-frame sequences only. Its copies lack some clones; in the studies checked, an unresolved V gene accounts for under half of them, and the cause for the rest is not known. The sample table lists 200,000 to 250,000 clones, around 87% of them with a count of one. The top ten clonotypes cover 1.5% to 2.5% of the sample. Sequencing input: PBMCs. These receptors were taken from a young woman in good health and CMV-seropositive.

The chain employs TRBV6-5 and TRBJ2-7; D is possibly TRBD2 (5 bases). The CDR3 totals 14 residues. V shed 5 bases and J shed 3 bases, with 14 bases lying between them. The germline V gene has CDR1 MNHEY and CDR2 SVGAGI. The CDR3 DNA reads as TGTGCCAGCAGTCTGGGAGTTGGGGACTACGAGCAGTACTTC. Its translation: CASSLGVGDYEQYF.

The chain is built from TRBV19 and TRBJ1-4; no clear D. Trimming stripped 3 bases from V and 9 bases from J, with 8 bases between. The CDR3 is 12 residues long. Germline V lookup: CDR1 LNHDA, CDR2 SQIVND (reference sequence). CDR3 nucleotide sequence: TGTGCCAGTAGTATCGGTCTGCAAAAACTGTTTTTT. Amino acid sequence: CASSIGLQKLFF.

The CDR3 bases are TGTGCCAGTAGTACCGGGGGGCTTGGTCAGCCCCAGCATTTT. Translating gives CASSTGGLGQPQHF. The chain couples TRBV19 to TRBJ1-5, with a possible D match to TRBD1 (6 bases). The CDR3 sequence is 14 residues long. V was pared by 4 bases and J by 6 bases, with 13 bases between. Germline CDR1 and CDR2: LNHDA and SQIVND (reference sequence).

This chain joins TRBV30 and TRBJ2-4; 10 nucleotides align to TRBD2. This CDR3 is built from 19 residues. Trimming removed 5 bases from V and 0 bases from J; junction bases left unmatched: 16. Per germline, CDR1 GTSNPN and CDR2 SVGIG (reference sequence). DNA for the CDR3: TGTGCCTGGGGGGGGCAGGCTAGCGGGAGCTCCCTAGCCAAAAACATTCAGTACTTC. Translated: CAWGGQASGSSLAKNIQYF.

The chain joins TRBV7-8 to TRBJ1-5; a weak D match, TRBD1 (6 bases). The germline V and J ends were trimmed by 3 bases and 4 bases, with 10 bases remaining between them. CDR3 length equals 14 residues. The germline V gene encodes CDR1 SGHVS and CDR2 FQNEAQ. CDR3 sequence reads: CASSFGQPNQPQHF. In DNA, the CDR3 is TGTGCCAGCAGCTTCGGACAGCCAAATCAGCCCCAGCATTTT.

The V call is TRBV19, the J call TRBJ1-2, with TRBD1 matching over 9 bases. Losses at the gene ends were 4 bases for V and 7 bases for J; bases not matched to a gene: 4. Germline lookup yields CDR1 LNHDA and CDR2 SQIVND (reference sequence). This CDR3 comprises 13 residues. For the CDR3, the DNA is TGTGCCAGTAGTAGGGACAGGGTTGGTGGCTACACCTTC. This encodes CASSRDRVGGYTF.

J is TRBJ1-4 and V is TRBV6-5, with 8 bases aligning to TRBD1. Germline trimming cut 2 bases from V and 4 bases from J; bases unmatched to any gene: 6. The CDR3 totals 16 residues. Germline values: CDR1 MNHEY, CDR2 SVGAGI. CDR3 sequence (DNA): TGTGCCAGCAGTTACGCAGGGGGCCGTAGTAATGAAAAACTGTTTTTT. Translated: CASSYAGGRSNEKLFF.

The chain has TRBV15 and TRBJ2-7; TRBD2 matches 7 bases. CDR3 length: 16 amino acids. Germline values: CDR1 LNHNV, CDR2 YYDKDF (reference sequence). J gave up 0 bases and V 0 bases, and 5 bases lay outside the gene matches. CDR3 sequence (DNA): TGTGCCACCAGCAGAGAAAGAGCGGGACCCTCCTACGAGCAGTACTTC. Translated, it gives CATSRERAGPSYEQYF.

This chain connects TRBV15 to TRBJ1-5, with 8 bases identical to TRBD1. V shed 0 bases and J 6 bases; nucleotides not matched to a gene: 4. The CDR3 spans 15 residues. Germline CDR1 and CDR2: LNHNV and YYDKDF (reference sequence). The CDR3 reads CATSREQGGSQPQHF. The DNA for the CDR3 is TGTGCCACCAGCAGAGAACAGGGGGGGAGTCAGCCCCAGCATTTT.

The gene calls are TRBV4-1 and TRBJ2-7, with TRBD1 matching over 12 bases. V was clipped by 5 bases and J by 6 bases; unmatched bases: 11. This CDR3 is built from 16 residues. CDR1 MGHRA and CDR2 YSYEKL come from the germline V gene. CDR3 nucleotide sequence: TGCGCCAGCAGCACCCCAGCCGGGGACAGGGGGCGCGAGCAGTACTTC. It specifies CASSTPAGDRGREQYF.

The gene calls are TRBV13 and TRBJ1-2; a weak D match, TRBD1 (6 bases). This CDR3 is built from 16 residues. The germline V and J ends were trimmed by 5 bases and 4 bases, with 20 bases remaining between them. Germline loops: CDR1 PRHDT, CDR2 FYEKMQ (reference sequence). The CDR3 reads CASSPTRSGHGYGYTF. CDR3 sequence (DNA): TGTGCCAGCAGCCCGACCCGCTCGGGACATGGCTATGGCTACACCTTC. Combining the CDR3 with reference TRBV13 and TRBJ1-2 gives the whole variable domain AAGVIQSPRHLIKEKRETATLKCYPIPRHDTVYWYQQGPGQDPQFLISFYEKMQSDKGSIPDRFSAQQFSDYHSELNMSSLELGDSALYFCASSPTRSGHGYGYTFGSGTRLTVV.

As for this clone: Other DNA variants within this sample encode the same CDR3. The CDR3 region has the DNA TGCGCCAGCAGCCAAGCGGGGAGCAATCAGCCCCAGCATTTT. Residues: CASSQAGSNQPQHF. The chain is built from TRBV4-1 and TRBJ1-5; D remains unclear. This CDR3 is 14 amino acids long. The V and J ends lost 1 base and 1 base respectively, with 5 bases between them. Germline V gives CDR1 MGHRA, CDR2 YSYEKL.

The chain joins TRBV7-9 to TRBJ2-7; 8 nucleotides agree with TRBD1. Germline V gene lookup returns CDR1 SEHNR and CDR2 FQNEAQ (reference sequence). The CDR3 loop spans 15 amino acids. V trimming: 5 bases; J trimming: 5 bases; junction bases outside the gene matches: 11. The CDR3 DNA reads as TGTGCCAGCAGCGCCCTCGGACAGGGTAGAAACGAGCAGTACTTC. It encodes CASSALGQGRNEQYF.

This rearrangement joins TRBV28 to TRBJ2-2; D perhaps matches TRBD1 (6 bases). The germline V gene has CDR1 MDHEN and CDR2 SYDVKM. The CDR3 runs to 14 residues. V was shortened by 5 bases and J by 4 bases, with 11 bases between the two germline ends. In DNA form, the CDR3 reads TGTGCCAGCAGTCCCACAGGGACCACCGGGGAGCTGTTTTTT. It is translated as CASSPTGTTGELFF.

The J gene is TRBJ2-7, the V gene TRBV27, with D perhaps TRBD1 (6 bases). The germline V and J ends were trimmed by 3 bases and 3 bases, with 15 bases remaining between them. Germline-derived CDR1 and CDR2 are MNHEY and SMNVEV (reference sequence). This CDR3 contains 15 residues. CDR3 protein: CASSLSHRDNYEQYF. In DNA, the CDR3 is TGTGCCAGCAGTTTGTCTCACCGGGACAACTACGAGCAGTACTTC.

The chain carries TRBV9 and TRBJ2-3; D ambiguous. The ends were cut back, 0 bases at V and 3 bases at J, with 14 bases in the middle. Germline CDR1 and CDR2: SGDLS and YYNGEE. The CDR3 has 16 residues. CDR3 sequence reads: CASSVVSGIPTDTQYF. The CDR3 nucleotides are TGTGCCAGCAGCGTAGTGTCGGGTATCCCTACAGATACGCAGTATTTT.

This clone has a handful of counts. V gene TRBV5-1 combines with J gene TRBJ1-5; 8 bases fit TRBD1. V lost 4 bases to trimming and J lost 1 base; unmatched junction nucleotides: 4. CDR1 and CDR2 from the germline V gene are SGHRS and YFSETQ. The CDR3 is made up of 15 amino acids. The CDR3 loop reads CASSPQGASNQPQHF. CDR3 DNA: TGCGCCAGCAGCCCGCAGGGGGCGAGCAATCAGCCCCAGCATTTT.

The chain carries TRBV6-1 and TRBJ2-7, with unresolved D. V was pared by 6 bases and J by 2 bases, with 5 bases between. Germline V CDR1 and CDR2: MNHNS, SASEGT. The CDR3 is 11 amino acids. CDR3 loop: CASRHPYEQYF. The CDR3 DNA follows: TGTGCCAGCAGACATCCCTACGAGCAGTACTTC.

In nucleotides, the CDR3 is TGTGCCAGCAGGGGGGCCGGGTACGAGCAGTACTTC. This codes for CASRGAGYEQYF. The chain links TRBV6-5 to TRBJ2-7, with D tentatively TRBD1 (6 bases). Trimming removed 6 bases at V and 4 bases at J, with 10 bases between. Germline CDR1 reads MNHEY; CDR2 reads SVGAGI. CDR3 length: 12 residues.